The 27 T cell receptor beta chains listed next were all sequenced from one sample in a study of T cells in Graves' hyperthyroidism and ophthalmopathy. Template material for amplifying TCR beta CDR3 regions consisted of RNA transcripts. First-round RT-PCR with HTBI primers amplified the TCR CDR3 region. TCRdb called the multiplex PCR reads again in MiXCR, with one record for every CDR3 protein. The sample records 620,000 or so distinct CDR3 sequences, roughly 15% being singletons. Source material: blood. These receptors were taken from a woman aged 45-65 years with Graves' ophthalmopathy.

The J gene is TRBJ2-3, the V gene TRBV19; D gene ambiguous. This CDR3 contains 15 residues. The V end was cut by 1 base, the J end by 2 bases, with 10 bases between. Germline CDR1 and CDR2: LNHDA and SQIVND (reference sequence). CDR3 coding DNA: TGTGCCAGTAGTATAGTAGGTTCCCCCACAGATACGCAGTATTTT. The encoded protein is CASSIVGSPTDTQYF. The full variable domain, in which reference TRBV19 and TRBJ2-3 provide the parts outside the CDR3, is DGGITQSPKYLFRKEGQNVTLSCEQNLNHDAMYWYRQDPGQGLRLIYYSQIVNDFQKGDIAEGYSVSREKKESFPLTVTSAQKNPTAFYLCASSIVGSPTDTQYFGPGTRLTVL.

This clonotype came up many times. The chain uses TRBV20-1 and TRBJ2-1; the match to TRBD2 covers 7 bases. This CDR3 is built from 15 residues. J was trimmed by 2 bases and V by 2 bases; bases with no gene match: 6. CDR1 DFQATT and CDR2 SNEGSKA come from the germline V gene (reference sequence). The CDR3 coding sequence is TGCAGTGCTAGAAAAGGGGCGGGAGCCTACAATGAGCAGTTCTTC. Translation gives CSARKGAGAYNEQFF.

The sample holds a few counts of this clonotype. Written as DNA, the CDR3 is TGTGCCAGCAGTTCCTACTCAATTTATTCGGGACAGGGTTCTATGGAGCGCTCCTACAATGAGCAGTTCTTC. This codes for CASSSYSIYSGQGSMERSYNEQFF. The chain carries TRBV28 and TRBJ2-1; 9 bases map to TRBD1. CDR1 is MDHEN, CDR2 SYDVKM, per germline. Unmatched junction bases numbered 28, after V lost 4 bases and J lost 0 bases. This CDR3 is 24 amino acids long.

This rearrangement joins TRBV4-3 to TRBJ1-1; 9 nucleotides line up with TRBD1. J gave up 4 bases and V 5 bases, and 11 bases lay outside the gene matches. Germline V lookup: CDR1 LGHNA, CDR2 YSLEER. CDR3 length: 16 amino acids. The CDR3 DNA sequence: TGCGCCAGCAGCACTACAGGGGGCTATTTGGGCACTGAAGCTTTCTTT. As protein: CASSTTGGYLGTEAFF.

This clonotype was picked up many times. CDR3 region: CSASPDYPGELFF. CDR3 in DNA: TGCAGTGCTAGCCCGGACTACCCCGGGGAGCTGTTTTTT. The chain recombines TRBV20-1 with TRBJ2-2; D possibly corresponds to TRBD2 (6 bases). The CDR3 is 13 amino acids. The germline gives CDR1 DFQATT, CDR2 SNEGSKA (reference sequence). V was shortened by 3 bases and J by 6 bases, with 11 bases between the two germline ends.

Many counts were recorded for this clonotype. The chain couples TRBV3-1 to TRBJ2-2, with 9 bases aligning to TRBD2. Looked up from germline, CDR1 is LGHDT and CDR2 is YNNKEL (reference sequence). This CDR3 spans 14 amino acids. The V gene end was trimmed by 4 bases and the J gene end by 7 bases; junction bases not matched to a gene: 4. As DNA, the CDR3 is TGTGCCAGCAGCCGTAGCGGGAGAATCGGGGAGCTGTTTTTT. Its translation is CASSRSGRIGELFF. The whole variable domain, filled in from reference TRBV3-1 and TRBJ2-2, reads DTAVSQTPKYLVTQMGNDKSIKCEQNLGHDTMYWYKQDSKKFLKIMFSYNNKELIINETVPNRFSPKSPDKAHLNLHINSLELGDSAVYFCASSRSGRIGELFFGEGSRLTVL.

In this sample, this clonotype turned up a few times. The chain employs TRBV25-1 and TRBJ2-7, with D possibly matching TRBD1 (6 bases). CDR3 size: 14 residues. Germline V CDR1 and CDR2: MGHDK, SYGVNS. The germline V and J ends were trimmed by 5 bases and 5 bases, with 16 bases remaining between them. The CDR3 sequence is CASSLKFTGNEQYF. DNA of the CDR3: TGTGCCAGCAGTCTAAAATTTACAGGGAACGAGCAGTACTTC.

This clonotype has at least ten counts. The J gene is TRBJ2-7, the V gene TRBV6-1; possible D gene TRBD1, 6 bases. The CDR3 consists of 12 residues. Deletions cut 8 bases from V and 2 bases from J, with 10 bases between. Germline V CDR1 and CDR2: MNHNS, SASEGT. CDR3 in DNA: TGTGCCAGCGCGACAGGTGCCTACGAGCAGTACTTC. It specifies CASATGAYEQYF.

The chain carries TRBV20-1 and TRBJ1-1, with D possibly matching TRBD1 (5 bases). CDR1 is DFQATT, CDR2 SNEGSKA, per germline (reference sequence). CDR3 length: 13 amino acids. The V and J ends lost 6 bases and 10 bases respectively, with 21 bases between them. The CDR3, as DNA: TGCAGTGCCCTAAGCGGGGCGCTTCCCGGAGCTTTCTTT. Residues: CSALSGALPGAFF.

In its sample, this clonotype was seen many times. The rearrangement uses TRBV7-9 and TRBJ2-1; 14 bases are a match to TRBD2. The CDR3 runs to 15 residues. Germline CDR1 reads SEHNR; CDR2 reads FQNEAQ (reference sequence). Trimming took 10 bases from V and 7 from J; bases not matched to a gene: 9. The CDR3 DNA follows: TGTGCCACCTGGGAGGGACTAGCGGGAGTAAATGAGCAGTTCTTC. This sequence encodes CATWEGLAGVNEQFF.

The V gene is TRBV24-1, the J gene TRBJ2-3; 9 nucleotides agree with TRBD2. V trimming: 3 bases; J trimming: 2 bases; junction bases outside the gene matches: 11. Looked up from germline, CDR1 is KGHDR and CDR2 is SFDVKD. This CDR3 comprises 18 residues. The CDR3: CATSDTILAGTSTDTQYF. Here the CDR3 DNA reads TGTGCCACCAGTGATACCATCCTAGCGGGGACTTCCACAGATACGCAGTATTTT.

The table lists this clonotype with many counts. The rearrangement joins TRBV3-1 to TRBJ2-7; 11 positions agree with TRBD2. The germline V gene has CDR1 LGHDT and CDR2 YNNKEL (reference sequence). V lost 3 bases to trimming and J lost 0 bases; unmatched junction nucleotides: 4. The CDR3 contains 16 residues. CDR3 nucleotide sequence: TGTGCCAGCAGCCAGGGACTAGCGGTCTCCTCCTACGAGCAGTACTTC. Translation gives CASSQGLAVSSYEQYF.

This clonotype has at least ten counts. The chain joins TRBV24-1 to TRBJ2-5, with 8 bases lining up with TRBD2. CDR3 length: 15 amino acids. Germline CDR1 is KGHDR and CDR2 is SFDVKD. V trimming: 3 bases; J trimming: 4 bases; junction bases outside the gene matches: 6. The CDR3 sequence is CATSDPSGFGETQYF. DNA for the CDR3: TGTGCCACCAGTGATCCTAGCGGGTTTGGAGAGACCCAGTACTTC.

This clonotype occurred many times. This rearrangement joins TRBV28 to TRBJ1-4, with 8 bases fitting TRBD1. The V gene end was trimmed by 4 bases and the J gene end by 6 bases; junction bases not matched to a gene: 7. This CDR3 has 15 amino acids. Germline V gene data show CDR1 as MDHEN and CDR2 as SYDVKM. Here the CDR3 DNA reads TGTGCCAGCAGTTCGTCCGGGACAGGTTATGAAAAACTGTTTTTT. Residues: CASSSSGTGYEKLFF.

This clonotype has ten or more counts. The chain links TRBV12-3 or TRBV12-4 to TRBJ2-7; TRBD2 matches 7 bases. J was trimmed by 1 base and V by 1 base; bases with no gene match: 22. The CDR3 spans 21 residues. CDR3 protein: CASSLVWGGGTIKVGSYEQYF. The CDR3 region has the DNA TGTGCCAGCAGTTTAGTCTGGGGAGGCGGGACTATCAAAGTTGGGTCCTACGAGCAGTACTTC.

This clonotype has at least ten counts. The rearrangement uses TRBV20-1 and TRBJ1-4; possible D gene TRBD1, 6 bases. Between the trimmed V and J ends, which lost 5 bases and 0 bases, there was a span of 19 bases. Germline V gene lookup returns CDR1 DFQATT and CDR2 SNEGSKA (reference sequence). CDR3 size: 17 residues. Here the CDR3 DNA reads TGCAGTGCTCTAACAGGGTTGAAAGGCGCAACTAATGAAAAACTGTTTTTT. This gives the protein CSALTGLKGATNEKLFF.

The chain uses TRBV27 and TRBJ2-6; tentative D call: TRBD1 (6 bases). Trimming shortened V by 6 bases and J by 0 bases, and 18 bases separated the two germline ends. Germline lookup yields CDR1 MNHEY and CDR2 SMNVEV (reference sequence). This CDR3 is built from 18 residues. The CDR3 protein is CASSLLALGASGANVLTF. The CDR3, as DNA: TGTGCCAGCAGCCTCCTCGCTTTGGGGGCCTCTGGGGCCAACGTCCTGACTTTC.

This clonotype has more than one count but fewer than ten. V is TRBV4-1 and J is TRBJ2-2; D is unclear. Trimming stripped 0 bases from V and 0 bases from J, with 5 bases between. This CDR3 is 15 amino acids long. Germline CDR1 and CDR2: MGHRA and YSYEKL. CDR3 sequence: CASSQDQANTGELFF. CDR3 nucleotide sequence: TGCGCCAGCAGCCAAGATCAAGCGAACACCGGGGAGCTGTTTTTT.

V is TRBV6-5 and J is TRBJ1-4; unclear D gene. V shed 0 bases and J shed 3 bases, with 11 bases lying between them. The germline gives CDR1 MNHEY, CDR2 SVGAGI. This CDR3 is 16 amino acids long. The CDR3 reads CASSYSRRVPNEKLFF. The DNA for the CDR3 is TGTGCCAGCAGTTACTCGAGAAGGGTTCCTAATGAAAAACTGTTTTTT.

This clonotype was seen at least ten times. The chain has TRBV6-2 or TRBV6-3 and TRBJ2-1, with no clear D. The germline V gene has CDR1 MNHEY and CDR2 SVGEGT. V gave up 6 bases and J gave up 9 bases, with 12 bases separating them. The CDR3 loop spans 12 amino acids. The CDR3 spells CASSSLGTEQFF. In nucleotides, the CDR3 is TGTGCCAGCAGCTCCCTCGGCACTGAGCAGTTCTTC.

This clonotype was found many times. The rearrangement joins TRBV6-1 to TRBJ2-7; D may be TRBD2 (6 bases). Between the trimmed V and J ends, which lost 6 bases and 2 bases, there was a span of 20 bases. The CDR3 runs to 16 residues. Germline V gene lookup returns CDR1 MNHNS and CDR2 SASEGT. As DNA, the CDR3 is TGTGCCAGCAGGGTGGGACTCGGATACCTCCCCTACGAGCAGTACTTC. Translated, it gives CASRVGLGYLPYEQYF.

At least ten counts were recorded for this clonotype. The genes are TRBV13 and TRBJ2-3, with D maybe TRBD2 (6 bases). V lost 0 bases to trimming and J lost 4 bases, with 11 bases between them. The CDR3 is made up of 15 amino acids. The germline V gene has CDR1 PRHDT and CDR2 FYEKMQ (reference sequence). CDR3 region: CASSLGGRGPDTQYF. The DNA for the CDR3 is TGTGCCAGCAGCTTAGGCGGGAGAGGTCCAGATACGCAGTATTTT.

The chain carries TRBV7-2 and TRBJ2-7, with 13 bases lining up with TRBD2. CDR3 size: 15 residues. V was pared by 8 bases and J by 3 bases, with 7 bases of the junction left unmatched. CDR1 and CDR2 from the germline V gene are SGHTA and FQGNSA. The CDR3 region has the DNA TGTGCCAGCGGCCCTGGACTAGCGGGAGACTACGAGCAGTACTTC. Translation: CASGPGLAGDYEQYF.

In this sample, this clonotype turned up many times. At one boundary the junction diverges from the germline segment, which might be a read error. The J gene is TRBJ2-2, the V gene TRBV7-9, with a tentative D call TRBD1 (5 bases). Germline-derived CDR1 and CDR2 are SEHNR and FQNEAQ (reference sequence). The CDR3 is made up of 12 amino acids. In DNA, the CDR3 is TGTGCCAGCAGCTTAGCGGGCAGGGATCTGTTTTTT. Residues: CASSLAGRDLFF.

There are many counts of this clonotype. The chain recombines TRBV12-3 or TRBV12-4 with TRBJ1-1, with TRBD1 identical over 8 bases. Trimming took 2 bases from V and 10 from J; bases not matched to a gene: 9. This CDR3 spans 14 amino acids. This chain's CDR3 is CASSLRLGQATAFF. CDR3 in DNA: TGTGCCAGCAGTTTAAGGCTGGGACAGGCAACAGCTTTCTTT.

In DNA form, the CDR3 reads TGCGCCAGCAGAGAACCGGGACAGCCAAGCACAGATACGCAGTATTTT. Protein product: CASREPGQPSTDTQYF. The V call is TRBV5-1, the J call TRBJ2-3; 7 nucleotides align to TRBD1. V shed 5 bases, J shed 0 bases, and the junction held 9 bases outside the gene matches. Looked up from germline, CDR1 is SGHRS and CDR2 is YFSETQ. The CDR3 contains 16 residues.

This sequence joins TRBV27 and TRBJ2-7; D may be TRBD2 (5 bases). CDR3 length: 12 residues. Trimming took off 6 bases at V and 3 bases at J, with 9 bases between the two ends. Germline CDR1 MNHEY, CDR2 SMNVEV (reference sequence). The CDR3 DNA is TGTGCCAGCAGGGACTTCTACTACGAGCAGTACTTC. It specifies CASRDFYYEQYF.